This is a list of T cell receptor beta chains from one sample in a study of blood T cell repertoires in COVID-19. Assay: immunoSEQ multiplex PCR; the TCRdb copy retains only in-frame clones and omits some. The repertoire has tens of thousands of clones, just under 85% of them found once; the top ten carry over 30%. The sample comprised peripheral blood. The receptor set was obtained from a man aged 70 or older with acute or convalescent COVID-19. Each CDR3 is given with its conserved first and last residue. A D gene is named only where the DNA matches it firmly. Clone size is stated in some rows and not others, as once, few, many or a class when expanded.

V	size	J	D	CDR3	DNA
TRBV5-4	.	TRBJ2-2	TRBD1	CASWKGQGKNTGELFF	TGTGCCAGCTGGAAGGGACAGGGGAAGAACACCGGGGAGCTGTTTTTT
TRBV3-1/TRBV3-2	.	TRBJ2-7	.	CASSASRRGEQYF	TGTGCCAGCAGCGCCTCACGCCGGGGCGAGCAGTACTTC
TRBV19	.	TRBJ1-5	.	CASKGIGGSSNQPQHF	TGTGCCAGTAAAGGAATTGGGGGGTCAAGCAATCAGCCCCAGCATTTT
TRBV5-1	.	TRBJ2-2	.	CASSLVAGTGELFF	TGCGCCAGCAGCTTGGTGGCAGGTACCGGGGAGCTGTTTTTT
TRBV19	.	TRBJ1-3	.	CATRVPGLDSGNTIYF	TGTGCCACTAGAGTCCCAGGGCTAGACTCTGGAAACACCATATATTTT
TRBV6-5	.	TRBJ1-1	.	CASSLQPGTEAFF	TGTGCCAGCAGTTTACAGCCTGGGACTGAAGCTTTCTTT
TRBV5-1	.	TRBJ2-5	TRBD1	CASSFTGGETQYF	TGCGCCAGCAGCTTTACAGGGGGCGAGACCCAGTACTTC
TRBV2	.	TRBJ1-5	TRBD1	CASSLPGGGQPQHF	TGTGCCAGCAGTCTCCCAGGGGGAGGTCAGCCCCAGCATTTT
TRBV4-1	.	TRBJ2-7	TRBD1	CASSQGRQGNEQYF	TGCGCCAGCAGCCAAGGGAGACAGGGGAACGAGCAGTACTTC
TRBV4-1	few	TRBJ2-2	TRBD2	CASSQDPSGKLAGELFF	TGCGCCAGCAGCCAAGATCCTAGCGGGAAATTGGCCGGGGAGCTGTTTTTT
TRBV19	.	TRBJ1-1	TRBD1	CASRETRTGGEAFF	TGTGCCAGTAGGGAGACTCGGACAGGGGGCGAAGCTTTCTTT
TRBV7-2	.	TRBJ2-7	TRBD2	CASSPRLAGGPAVHEQYF	TGTGCCAGCAGCCCCCGACTAGCGGGAGGGCCTGCGGTGCATGAGCAGTACTTC
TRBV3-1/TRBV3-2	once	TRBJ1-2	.	CASSRGTLGGYTF	TGTGCCAGCAGCCGGGGCACCCTCGGCGGCTACACCTTC
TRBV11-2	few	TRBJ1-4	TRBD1	CASSPGQGIYEKLFF	TGTGCCAGCAGCCCGGGACAGGGGATTTATGAAAAACTGTTTTTT
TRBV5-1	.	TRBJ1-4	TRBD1	CASSLAGQGVEKLFF	TGCGCCAGCAGCTTGGCAGGACAGGGTGTTGAAAAACTGTTTTTT
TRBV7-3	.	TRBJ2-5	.	CASSPTAGVGQETQYF	TGTGCCAGCAGCCCCACGGCAGGCGTTGGGCAAGAGACCCAGTACTTC